The 28 T cell receptor beta chains given below trace back to one sample, sequenced in a study of cytomegalovirus exposure and HLA in healthy donors. Amplification used 60 Vbeta primers and 13 Jbeta primers. Here immunoSEQ multiplex PCR was the method, and the copy in TCRdb shows in-frame clones only, minus some. The data hold fewer than 250,000 clones, with 87% observed a single time. Material for sequencing was PBMCs. The receptor set was obtained from a boy younger than 10 in good health and CMV-seronegative.

This clone was seen at least ten times. The chain has TRBV6-5 and TRBJ1-3; D is ambiguous. V was clipped by 6 bases and J by 9 bases, with 12 bases between them. CDR3 length equals 12 residues. Germline CDR1 MNHEY, CDR2 SVGAGI. CDR3 amino acids: CASSPRPGTIYF. CDR3 DNA sequence: TGTGCCAGCAGCCCCCGGCCGGGCACCATATATTTT.

CDR3 coding DNA: TGTGCCAGCAGTTCGGGGGGGGTTACCGGGGAGCTGTTTTTT. It codes for CASSSGGVTGELFF. V is TRBV6-5 and J is TRBJ2-2, with TRBD2 matching 8 bases. V gave up 4 bases and J gave up 5 bases; unmatched junction bases: 3. The germline CDR1 and CDR2 sequences are MNHEY and SVGAGI. The CDR3 runs 14 residues.

The rearrangement uses TRBV28 and TRBJ1-1, with D possibly matching TRBD1 (5 bases). Looked up from germline, CDR1 is MDHEN and CDR2 is SYDVKM. V was clipped by 3 bases and J by 12 bases, with 14 bases between them. The CDR3 sequence is 12 residues long. The CDR3 region has the DNA TGTGCCAGCAGTTTCAGACAGTCTCGAACTTTCTTT. Encoded protein: CASSFRQSRTFF.

The chain recombines TRBV15 with TRBJ2-1; D call uncertain. Germline-derived CDR1 and CDR2 are LNHNV and YYDKDF (reference sequence). The germline V and J ends were trimmed by 1 base and 7 bases, with 14 bases remaining between them. The CDR3 is 15 residues long. The CDR3 loop reads CATSRATVLVNEQFF. The DNA of the CDR3 is TGTGCCACCAGCAGAGCGACGGTTCTAGTAAATGAGCAGTTCTTC.

This chain uses TRBV19 with TRBJ1-5; D is ambiguous. Trimming stripped 3 bases from V and 10 bases from J, with 13 bases between. The CDR3 runs 13 residues. Germline V gene lookup returns CDR1 LNHDA and CDR2 SQIVND (reference sequence). The CDR3: CASSIQVPFPQHF. CDR3 nucleotides: TGTGCCAGTAGTATCCAGGTGCCTTTTCCCCAGCATTTT.

V gene TRBV5-1 combines with J gene TRBJ2-2; 8 nucleotides agree with TRBD2. Looked up from germline, CDR1 is SGHRS and CDR2 is YFSETQ. The CDR3 is 16 amino acids. Trimming at V came to 1 base and at J to 4 bases, leaving 6 bases not matched to a gene. CDR3 nucleotide sequence: TGCGCCAGCAGCTTGTTCCCCGGGACTAGCACCGGGGAGCTGTTTTTT. It translates to CASSLFPGTSTGELFF.

The chain is built from TRBV18 and TRBJ1-2; D might be TRBD1 (6 bases). Per the germline V gene, CDR1 is KGHSH and CDR2 is LQKENI. Trimming cost V 4 bases and J 2 bases, with 14 bases left between them. The CDR3 is 15 residues long. The CDR3 here is CASSLSTGKNYGYTF. CDR3 sequence (DNA): TGTGCCAGCTCACTAAGTACAGGGAAGAACTATGGCTACACCTTC.

The rearrangement uses TRBV9 and TRBJ2-3, with 8 bases aligning to TRBD2. The V segment lost 5 bases and the J segment 0 bases; nucleotides outside the gene matches: 5. The CDR3 has 15 residues. Per the germline V gene, CDR1 is SGDLS and CDR2 is YYNGEE. This CDR3 reads CASRSGLGSTDTQYF. CDR3 bases: TGTGCCAGCAGATCGGGACTAGGAAGCACAGATACGCAGTATTTT.

This chain uses TRBV7-9 with TRBJ2-1; 7 bases agree with TRBD2. Germline loops: CDR1 SEHNR, CDR2 FQNEAQ (reference sequence). The CDR3 consists of 15 residues. Unmatched junction bases numbered 4, after V lost 5 bases and J lost 0 bases. The CDR3 nucleotides read TGTGCCAGCAGCCTGCGGGGGACCTCCTACAATGAGCAGTTCTTC. This encodes CASSLRGTSYNEQFF.

CDR3 residues: CASSSRDRGVYASLRNEQFF. The DNA for the CDR3 is TGTGCCAGCAGCTCTAGGGACCGGGGGGTTTACGCGAGTTTAAGAAATGAGCAGTTCTTC. V gene TRBV11-3 combines with J gene TRBJ2-1, with 7 bases identical to TRBD2. V was clipped by 4 bases and J by 7 bases; unmatched bases: 25. Germline V lookup: CDR1 SGHNT, CDR2 YENEEA. The CDR3 has 20 amino acids.

This chain connects TRBV27 to TRBJ2-7; D is undetermined. Germline V gene lookup returns CDR1 MNHEY and CDR2 SMNVEV (reference sequence). This CDR3 contains 15 residues. Trimming removed 5 bases at V and 3 bases at J, with 17 bases between. DNA of the CDR3: TGTGCCAGCAGTACTATTGACCGTTCCAACTACGAGCAGTACTTC. Protein: CASSTIDRSNYEQYF.

The CDR3 loop reads CAWSQTGLSTDTQYF. The CDR3 DNA sequence: TGTGCCTGGAGTCAGACAGGCCTAAGCACAGATACGCAGTATTTT. This sequence joins TRBV30 and TRBJ2-3; tentative D call: TRBD1 (6 bases). There are 15 residues in the CDR3. The germline V gene has CDR1 GTSNPN and CDR2 SVGIG (reference sequence). V shed 2 bases and J shed 0 bases, with 12 bases lying between them. Full variable domain (rest looked up from reference TRBV30 and TRBJ2-3): SQTIHQWPATLVQPVGSPLSLECTVEGTSNPNLYWYRQAAGRGLQLLFYSVGIGQISSEVPQNLSASRPQDRQFILSSKKLLLSDSGFYLCAWSQTGLSTDTQYFGPGTRLTVL.

V is TRBV11-2 and J is TRBJ1-2; D perhaps matches TRBD1 (6 bases). The CDR3 totals 13 residues. Trimming took 3 bases from V and 4 from J, leaving 9 bases between them. The germline V gene encodes CDR1 SGHAT and CDR2 FQNNGV. The CDR3 is CASSFGQTYGYTF. The CDR3 bases are TGTGCCAGCAGCTTCGGACAGACCTATGGCTACACCTTC.

V is TRBV18 and J is TRBJ2-1, with 8 bases identical to TRBD2. The CDR3 covers 16 residues. V was pared by 3 bases and J by 6 bases, with 10 bases of the junction left unmatched. Germline V gene sequence: CDR1 KGHSH, CDR2 LQKENI. The CDR3 is CASSPPGGGYGNEQFF. The CDR3 region has the DNA TGTGCCAGCTCACCCCCCGGGGGGGGGTACGGCAATGAGCAGTTCTTC. Full variable domain (outside the CDR3, taken from reference TRBV18 and TRBJ2-1): NAGVMQNPRHLVRRRGQEARLRCSPMKGHSHVYWYRQLPEEGLKFMVYLQKENIIDESGMPKERFSAEFPKEGPSILRIQQVVRGDSAAYFCASSPPGGGYGNEQFFGPGTRLTVL.

J is TRBJ2-1 and V is TRBV6-1; 16 bases agree with TRBD2. V lost 6 bases to trimming and J lost 8 bases; unmatched junction nucleotides: 1. The CDR3 extends over 14 amino acids. The germline V gene encodes CDR1 MNHNS and CDR2 SASEGT. CDR3 in DNA: TGTGCCAGCAGGGGGACTAGCGGGAGGGATGAGCAGTTCTTC. It is translated as CASRGTSGRDEQFF.

J is TRBJ1-1 and V is TRBV5-1, with a weak D call TRBD1 (6 bases). Deletions cut 4 bases from V and 2 bases from J, with 15 bases between. The CDR3 spans 15 residues. The germline CDR1 and CDR2 sequences are SGHRS and YFSETQ. The CDR3 region is CASSIPGGANTEAFF. DNA for the CDR3: TGCGCCAGCAGCATTCCGGGGGGCGCAAACACTGAAGCTTTCTTT.

The rearrangement joins TRBV19 to TRBJ1-1; no definite D call. This CDR3 is built from 15 residues. Per germline, CDR1 LNHDA and CDR2 SQIVND (reference sequence). V lost 5 bases, J lost 3 bases, and 16 bases lay in between. CDR3 in amino acids: CASSLSRGRDTEAFF. The CDR3 region has the DNA TGTGCCAGTAGTCTTAGTCGAGGTCGTGACACTGAAGCTTTCTTT.

The chain has TRBV27 and TRBJ2-3; 8 nucleotides match TRBD2. CDR1 is MNHEY, CDR2 SMNVEV, per germline (reference sequence). The V and J ends lost 5 bases and 3 bases, in that order; junction bases with no gene match: 7. The CDR3 runs to 15 residues. Here the CDR3 reads CASSRAGVVTDTQYF. The CDR3 DNA follows: TGTGCCAGCAGTAGAGCGGGGGTCGTTACAGATACGCAGTATTTT.

This chain uses TRBV7-9 with TRBJ2-7; 9 bases match TRBD2. V lost 6 bases and J lost 7; bases outside the gene matches: 10. This CDR3 is built from 14 residues. The germline CDR1 and CDR2 sequences are SEHNR and FQNEAQ (reference sequence). CDR3 sequence: CASRPGLASQEQYF. Written as DNA, the CDR3 is TGTGCCAGCAGGCCGGGACTAGCTTCGCAAGAGCAGTACTTC.

The chain links TRBV7-2 to TRBJ2-3, with unresolved D. This CDR3 spans 13 amino acids. Per germline, CDR1 SGHTA and CDR2 FQGNSA. V was shortened by 4 bases and J by 2 bases, with 7 bases between the two germline ends. CDR3 residues: CASSSRYTDTQYF. For the CDR3, the DNA is TGTGCCAGCAGCTCCAGATACACAGATACGCAGTATTTT.

This clone showed up just once. V gene TRBV19 combines with J gene TRBJ1-2; D may be TRBD1 (6 bases). Germline CDR1 is LNHDA and CDR2 is SQIVND (reference sequence). The ends were cut back, 5 bases at V and 4 bases at J, with 17 bases in the middle. The CDR3 extends over 15 amino acids. In nucleotides, the CDR3 is TGTGCCAGTAGTGCTCTTCGGGGGGCTAGCTATGGCTACACCTTC. Encoded protein: CASSALRGASYGYTF.

This chain links TRBV2 with TRBJ2-3; D possibly corresponds to TRBD2 (7 bases). The CDR3 spans 14 residues. Trimming pared 6 bases from V and 5 bases from J, leaving 15 bases between. Germline CDR1 and CDR2: SNHLY and FYNNEI. In DNA form, the CDR3 reads TGTGCCAGCAGGGGGGGGCGACTAATAGATACGCAGTATTTT. Translating gives CASRGGRLIDTQYF.

The chain has TRBV30 and TRBJ2-7, with D possibly being TRBD1 (5 bases). This CDR3 has 13 amino acids. In germline, CDR1 is GTSNPN, CDR2 SVGIG (reference sequence). Trimming stripped 5 bases from V and 6 bases from J, with 17 bases between. The CDR3, as DNA: TGTGCCTGGTCAGCAGGGTCCGCTGGCGAGCAGTACTTC. Encoded protein: CAWSAGSAGEQYF.

The rearrangement links TRBV7-3 to TRBJ1-3, with D possibly being TRBD1 (5 bases). Trimming stripped 5 bases from V and 2 bases from J, with 7 bases between. This CDR3 region has 13 residues. Germline V CDR1 and CDR2: SGHTA, FQGTGA. For the CDR3, the DNA is TGTGCCAGCAGCCAGGGCGCTGGAAACACCATATATTTT. This encodes CASSQGAGNTIYF. The entire variable domain, with the rest obtained from reference TRBV7-3 and TRBJ1-3, is as follows: GAGVSQTPSNKVTEKGKYVELRCDPISGHTALYWYRQSLGQGPEFLIYFQGTGAADDSGLPNDRFFAVRPEGSVSTLKIQRTERGDSAVYLCASSQGAGNTIYFGEGSWLTVV.

The chain combines TRBV18 with TRBJ1-5, with D possibly TRBD1 on 5 matching bases. The germline CDR1 and CDR2 sequences are KGHSH and LQKENI. The CDR3 runs to 13 residues. Trimming left V 8 bases short and J 0 bases short, with 8 bases between. The DNA of the CDR3 is TGTGCCAGCCGCAGGGATAGCAATCAGCCCCAGCATTTT. Amino acid sequence: CASRRDSNQPQHF.

This rearrangement joins TRBV25-1 to TRBJ2-1, with 9 nucleotides matching TRBD2. Trimming took 1 base from V and 2 from J; bases not matched to a gene: 6. Germline loops: CDR1 MGHDK, CDR2 SYGVNS. The CDR3 covers 17 residues. The CDR3 loop reads CASSEFPSGAAYNEQFF. CDR3 DNA sequence: TGTGCCAGCAGTGAATTCCCTAGCGGGGCCGCCTACAATGAGCAGTTCTTC.

V usage is TRBV19 and J usage is TRBJ2-7; 11 bases match TRBD2. Per germline, CDR1 LNHDA and CDR2 SQIVND (reference sequence). The length of the CDR3 is 16 residues. V gave up 4 bases and J gave up 6 bases; unmatched junction bases: 11. The CDR3 sequence is CASSTLLAGGPSEQYF. In DNA, the CDR3 is TGTGCCAGTAGTACCCTATTAGCGGGAGGGCCGTCCGAGCAGTACTTC.

This clone appeared once. The rearrangement joins TRBV27 to TRBJ1-2, with a tentative D call TRBD1 (6 bases). Germline V gene data show CDR1 as MNHEY and CDR2 as SMNVEV (reference sequence). V shed 3 bases and J shed 8 bases, with 13 bases lying between them. The CDR3 is 13 residues long. The CDR3 protein is CASSLSGGLGYTF. The CDR3 DNA reads as TGTGCCAGCAGTTTGTCCGGGGGGCTGGGCTACACCTTC.